Listed below are T cell receptor beta chains from one sample, sequenced in a study of molecular identifiers for immune sequencing clone quantification. TCRdb analysed the PCR reads with MiXCR anew, one entry per CDR3 protein. The table lists about 510,000 distinct CDR3 sequences, about a fifth of them singletons, with around 0.84% in the top ten. Input material: naive CD8+ T cells from blood, with Jurkat cell RNA spiked in. The receptors shown here come from a human donor in good health. Some libraries in this study had Jurkat cell RNA spiked in. The CDR3 runs from the conserved cysteine through the conserved F or W. Fields, in order: V gene, clone size, D gene, J gene, CDR3 protein, CDR3 DNA. D genes are given only for firm matches. Expanded clones are given a class, and other clones once, few, many or no size at all.

v_call: TRBV11-2; clone_size: many; d_call: -; j_call: TRBJ2-7; cdr3_aa: CASSLGSGRSSGEQYF; cdr3_nt: TGTGCCAGCAGCCTTGGATCCGGACGGAGCTCAGGGGAGCAGTACTTC
v_call: TRBV6-6; clone_size: -; d_call: -; j_call: TRBJ2-5; cdr3_aa: CASKYRETQYF; cdr3_nt: TGTGCCAGCAAATATCGAGAGACCCAGTACTTC
v_call: TRBV4-3; clone_size: -; d_call: -; j_call: TRBJ2-1; cdr3_aa: CASSQDRGSGYSYNEQFF; cdr3_nt: TGCGCCAGCAGCCAAGATCGGGGTAGCGGTTATTCCTACAATGAGCAGTTCTTC
v_call: TRBV9; clone_size: -; d_call: TRBD1; j_call: TRBJ1-4; cdr3_aa: CASSAGTGVGNEKLFF; cdr3_nt: TGTGCCAGCAGCGCCGGGACAGGGGTCGGTAATGAAAAACTGTTTTTT
v_call: TRBV27; clone_size: many; d_call: TRBD1; j_call: TRBJ1-5; cdr3_aa: CASSSGGGLQPQHF; cdr3_nt: TGTGCCAGCAGTAGTGGAGGGGGCCTTCAGCCCCAGCATTTT
v_call: TRBV11-2; clone_size: many; d_call: -; j_call: TRBJ2-3; cdr3_aa: CASSFSATDTDTQYF; cdr3_nt: TGTGCCAGCAGCTTCTCTGCGACAGACACAGATACGCAGTATTTT
v_call: TRBV12-3/TRBV12-4; clone_size: many; d_call: TRBD1; j_call: TRBJ2-7; cdr3_aa: CASSWTGADEQYF; cdr3_nt: TGTGCCAGCAGTTGGACAGGGGCGGACGAGCAGTACTTC
v_call: TRBV4-3; clone_size: many; d_call: -; j_call: TRBJ1-2; cdr3_aa: CASSQDGKNYGYTF; cdr3_nt: TGCGCCAGCAGCCAAGACGGCAAGAACTATGGCTACACCTTC
v_call: TRBV27; clone_size: few; d_call: TRBD2; j_call: TRBJ2-7; cdr3_aa: CASSFGGSGGEQYF; cdr3_nt: TGTGCCAGCAGTTTCGGCGGGAGCGGCGGCGAGCAGTACTTC
v_call: TRBV7-9; clone_size: many; d_call: -; j_call: TRBJ1-1; cdr3_aa: CASSSRGGRMNTEAFF; cdr3_nt: TGTGCCAGCAGCTCGCGGGGGGGGAGGATGAACACTGAAGCTTTCTTT
v_call: TRBV28; clone_size: many; d_call: -; j_call: TRBJ2-3; cdr3_aa: CASSLRYRLTVTDTQYF; cdr3_nt: TGTGCCAGCAGTTTAAGGTACCGACTAACCGTCACAGATACGCAGTATTTT
v_call: TRBV4-1; clone_size: few; d_call: -; j_call: TRBJ1-2; cdr3_aa: CASSQDRWAGAGYTF; cdr3_nt: TGCGCCAGCAGCCAAGATCGCTGGGCGGGGGCTGGCTACACCTTC
v_call: TRBV20-1; clone_size: few; d_call: TRBD1; j_call: TRBJ2-3; cdr3_aa: CSARAGTGDRPDTQYF; cdr3_nt: TGCAGTGCTAGAGCGGGGACAGGGGATAGGCCAGATACGCAGTATTTT
v_call: TRBV3-1; clone_size: -; d_call: TRBD1; j_call: TRBJ2-1; cdr3_aa: CASSTRQGAPPNEQFF; cdr3_nt: TGTGCCAGCAGCACCCGACAGGGCGCCCCCCCCAATGAGCAGTTCTTC
v_call: TRBV18; clone_size: few; d_call: -; j_call: TRBJ1-1; cdr3_aa: CASSPFKGMRTEAFF; cdr3_nt: TGTGCCAGCTCACCATTTAAGGGGATGAGGACTGAAGCTTTCTTT
v_call: TRBV30; clone_size: -; d_call: TRBD1; j_call: TRBJ1-2; cdr3_aa: CAWTEGQNYGYTF; cdr3_nt: TGTGCCTGGACCGAGGGACAGAACTATGGCTACACCTTC
v_call: TRBV13; clone_size: few; d_call: -; j_call: TRBJ2-5; cdr3_aa: CASSLGLGGQETQYF; cdr3_nt: TGTGCCAGCAGCTTAGGATTGGGGGGCCAAGAGACCCAGTACTTC
v_call: TRBV3-1; clone_size: -; d_call: -; j_call: TRBJ1-1; cdr3_aa: CASSQGFWGAGTEAFF; cdr3_nt: TGTGCCAGCAGCCAAGGGTTTTGGGGGGCCGGGACTGAAGCTTTCTTT
v_call: TRBV5-5; clone_size: many; d_call: -; j_call: TRBJ2-7; cdr3_aa: CASSRGAYEQYF; cdr3_nt: TGTGCCAGCAGCCGGGGCGCCTACGAGCAGTACTTC
v_call: TRBV5-5; clone_size: few; d_call: TRBD1; j_call: TRBJ2-2; cdr3_aa: CASSFTGTGVYGNTGELFF; cdr3_nt: TGTGCCAGCAGCTTTACCGGGACAGGGGTATATGGGAACACCGGGGAGCTGTTTTTT
v_call: TRBV27; clone_size: few; d_call: -; j_call: TRBJ1-1; cdr3_aa: CASRFRTNTEAFF; cdr3_nt: TGTGCCAGCAGATTCCGGACGAACACTGAAGCTTTCTTT
v_call: TRBV6-2/TRBV6-3; clone_size: -; d_call: -; j_call: TRBJ2-1; cdr3_aa: CASSYPNNEQFF; cdr3_nt: TGTGCCAGCAGTTACCCCAATAATGAGCAGTTCTTC